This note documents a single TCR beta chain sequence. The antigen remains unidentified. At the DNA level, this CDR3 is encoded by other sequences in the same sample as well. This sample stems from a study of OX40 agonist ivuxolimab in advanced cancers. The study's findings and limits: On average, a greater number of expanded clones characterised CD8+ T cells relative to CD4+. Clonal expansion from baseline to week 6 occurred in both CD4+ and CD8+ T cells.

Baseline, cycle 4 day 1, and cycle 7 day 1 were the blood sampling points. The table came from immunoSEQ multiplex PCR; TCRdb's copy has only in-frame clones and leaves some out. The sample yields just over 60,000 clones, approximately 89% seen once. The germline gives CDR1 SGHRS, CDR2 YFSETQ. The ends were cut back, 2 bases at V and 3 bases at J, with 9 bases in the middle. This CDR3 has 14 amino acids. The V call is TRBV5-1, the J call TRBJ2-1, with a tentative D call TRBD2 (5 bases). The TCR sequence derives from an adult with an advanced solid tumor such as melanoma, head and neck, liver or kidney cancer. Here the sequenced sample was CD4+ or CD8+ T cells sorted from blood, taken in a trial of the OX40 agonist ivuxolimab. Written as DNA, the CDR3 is TGCGCCAGCAGCTTTGGCGGAGGCTACAATGAGCAGTTCTTC. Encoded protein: CASSFGGGYNEQFF.